The entry below describes one T cell receptor beta chain. These data are taken from a study of blood T cell repertoires in COVID-19. Study-wide background: Acute and convalescent COVID-19 specimens originated in the United States, Italy and Spain. Sources were T cells, B-cell-depleted T cells, or PBMCs; the material itself was cDNA or gDNA.

Authors' methods: Amplification from reference gene primers served as the basis for estimated nucleated cell counts. Repertoires were generated with immunoSEQ multiplex PCR, while TCRdb's copy carries only in-frame clones and drops some. V, J and clone size are those of that table, while D and trimming were read from the DNA. The profile shows roughly 250,000 clones, about 90% of them singletons. The specimen sequenced was peripheral blood. The sequence came from a man between 60 and 75 years old who had recovered from COVID-19.

CDR3 sequence (DNA): TGTGCCAGCAGAGACCAGGACAGGGACACCGGGGAGCTGTTTTTT. This translates into CASRDQDRDTGELFF. V and J are TRBV11-2 and TRBJ2-2; 8 nucleotides match TRBD1. This CDR3 region has 15 residues. The J segment lost 3 bases and the V segment lost 6 bases, leaving 6 bases of the junction unmatched. CDR1 SGHAT and CDR2 FQNNGV come from the germline V gene. The complete variable domain, with remaining parts taken from reference TRBV11-2 and TRBJ2-2, reads EAGVAQSPRYKIIEKRQSVAFWCNPISGHATLYWYQQILGQGPKLLIQFQNNGVVDDSQLPKDRFSAERLKGVDSTLKIQPAKLEDSAVYLCASRDQDRDTGELFFGEGSRLTVL.